This is a list of T cell receptor beta chains from one sample in a study of T cell changes during pregnancy in multiple sclerosis. Clones were read by immunoSEQ multiplex PCR, and TCRdb kept only the in-frame ones, dropping some. The table shows fewer than 110,000 clones, with roughly nine tenths occurring only once. The material was peripheral blood, obtained after pregnancy. The receptors stem from a female donor with multiple sclerosis, enrolled in a pregnancy study. CDR3s include the opening cysteine and the closing phenylalanine or tryptophan. D genes are given only for firm matches. Some rows have no size entry. The others give once, few or many, or a class for an expanded clone.

CDR3aa: CASSPLGQRGRPDTQYF; CDR3nt: TGTGCCAGCTCACCCCTCGGGCAGCGGGGTCGTCCAGATACGCAGTATTTT; d_gene: TRBD2; v_gene: TRBV18; abundance: .; j_gene: TRBJ2-3
CDR3aa: CASKPGTSVYEQYF; CDR3nt: TGTGCCAGCAAACCCGGGACTAGCGTCTACGAGCAGTACTTC; d_gene: TRBD2; v_gene: TRBV6-6; abundance: .; j_gene: TRBJ2-7
CDR3aa: CASTGTASYEQYF; CDR3nt: TGTGCCAGCACCGGGACAGCCAGCTACGAGCAGTACTTC; d_gene: TRBD1; v_gene: TRBV2; abundance: once; j_gene: TRBJ2-7
CDR3aa: CASSSDPGGGARNIQYF; CDR3nt: TGCGCCAGCAGCTCCGATCCAGGTGGGGGGGCACGGAACATTCAGTACTTC; d_gene: .; v_gene: TRBV5-1; abundance: .; j_gene: TRBJ2-4
CDR3aa: CASSLGDRMNTEAFF; CDR3nt: TGCGCCAGCAGCTTGGGTGACAGGATGAACACTGAAGCTTTCTTT; d_gene: .; v_gene: TRBV5-1; abundance: .; j_gene: TRBJ1-1
CDR3aa: CASSSAGAGSYNEQFF; CDR3nt: TGTGCCAGCAGCTCCGCGGGAGCAGGCTCCTACAATGAGCAGTTCTTC; d_gene: TRBD2; v_gene: TRBV13; abundance: .; j_gene: TRBJ2-1
CDR3aa: CASSQGFGRGLKYEQYF; CDR3nt: TGCGCCAGCAGCCAAGGATTCGGCCGGGGACTAAAGTACGAGCAGTACTTC; d_gene: TRBD2; v_gene: TRBV4-1; abundance: .; j_gene: TRBJ2-7
CDR3aa: CASSLRQGGGNTIYF; CDR3nt: TGTGCCAGCAGCTTGCGACAGGGAGGTGGAAACACCATATATTTT; d_gene: TRBD1; v_gene: TRBV5-4; abundance: .; j_gene: TRBJ1-3
CDR3aa: CASGGQGAGTEAFF; CDR3nt: TGTGCCAGCGGAGGACAGGGGGCGGGCACTGAAGCTTTCTTT; d_gene: TRBD1; v_gene: TRBV2; abundance: .; j_gene: TRBJ1-1
CDR3aa: CASSSWGGQGAHEQYF; CDR3nt: TGCGCCAGCAGCTCCTGGGGGGGACAGGGGGCCCACGAGCAGTACTTC; d_gene: TRBD1; v_gene: TRBV5-1; abundance: .; j_gene: TRBJ2-7
CDR3aa: CASSFPDRELREQYF; CDR3nt: TGCGCCAGCAGCTTCCCGGACAGAGAACTAAGGGAGCAGTACTTC; d_gene: .; v_gene: TRBV5-1; abundance: .; j_gene: TRBJ2-7
CDR3aa: CASSQPGQGVYGYTF; CDR3nt: TGTGCCAGCAGCCAACCCGGACAGGGAGTCTATGGCTACACCTTC; d_gene: TRBD1; v_gene: TRBV4-2; abundance: .; j_gene: TRBJ1-2
CDR3aa: CASSIEGYNEQFF; CDR3nt: TGTGCCAGTAGTATCGAGGGTTACAATGAGCAGTTCTTC; d_gene: .; v_gene: TRBV19; abundance: once; j_gene: TRBJ2-1
CDR3aa: CASTGSGSNQPQHF; CDR3nt: TGTGCCAGTACGGGAAGCGGGAGCAATCAGCCCCAGCATTTT; d_gene: .; v_gene: TRBV19; abundance: once; j_gene: TRBJ1-5
CDR3aa: CASGPRLAGGSNEQFF; CDR3nt: TGTGCCAGCGGCCCCAGACTAGCGGGGGGATCTAATGAGCAGTTCTTC; d_gene: TRBD2; v_gene: TRBV7-9; abundance: .; j_gene: TRBJ2-1
CDR3aa: CASRSTGLSNQPQHF; CDR3nt: TGTGCCAGCAGGTCCACAGGGTTATCCAATCAGCCCCAGCATTTT; d_gene: .; v_gene: TRBV6-6; abundance: .; j_gene: TRBJ1-5
CDR3aa: CASSHQQGSGNTIYF; CDR3nt: TGCGCCAGCAGCCATCAACAGGGGTCTGGAAACACCATATATTTT; d_gene: TRBD1; v_gene: TRBV4-3; abundance: .; j_gene: TRBJ1-3
CDR3aa: CASSFRTRGEKLFF; CDR3nt: TGTGCCAGCAGCTTTCGTACGAGAGGTGAAAAACTGTTTTTT; d_gene: .; v_gene: TRBV11-2; abundance: .; j_gene: TRBJ1-4
CDR3aa: CASSLERGIGIQYF; CDR3nt: TGTGCCAGCAGCTTAGAGAGGGGGATCGGCATTCAGTACTTC; d_gene: .; v_gene: TRBV7-8; abundance: .; j_gene: TRBJ2-4
CDR3aa: CASSAEARLAGGNEQFF; CDR3nt: TGTGCCAGCAGCGCTGAAGCCCGACTAGCGGGAGGTAATGAGCAGTTCTTC; d_gene: TRBD2; v_gene: TRBV4-2; abundance: .; j_gene: TRBJ2-1
CDR3aa: CASSSPGLLNQPQHF; CDR3nt: TGTGCCAGCAGTTCCCCAGGGTTACTAAATCAGCCCCAGCATTTT; d_gene: .; v_gene: TRBV28; abundance: .; j_gene: TRBJ1-5
CDR3aa: CASSPSGTSAYEQYF; CDR3nt: TGTGCCAGCTCACCTTCTGGGACTAGCGCCTACGAGCAGTACTTC; d_gene: TRBD2; v_gene: TRBV18; abundance: .; j_gene: TRBJ2-7